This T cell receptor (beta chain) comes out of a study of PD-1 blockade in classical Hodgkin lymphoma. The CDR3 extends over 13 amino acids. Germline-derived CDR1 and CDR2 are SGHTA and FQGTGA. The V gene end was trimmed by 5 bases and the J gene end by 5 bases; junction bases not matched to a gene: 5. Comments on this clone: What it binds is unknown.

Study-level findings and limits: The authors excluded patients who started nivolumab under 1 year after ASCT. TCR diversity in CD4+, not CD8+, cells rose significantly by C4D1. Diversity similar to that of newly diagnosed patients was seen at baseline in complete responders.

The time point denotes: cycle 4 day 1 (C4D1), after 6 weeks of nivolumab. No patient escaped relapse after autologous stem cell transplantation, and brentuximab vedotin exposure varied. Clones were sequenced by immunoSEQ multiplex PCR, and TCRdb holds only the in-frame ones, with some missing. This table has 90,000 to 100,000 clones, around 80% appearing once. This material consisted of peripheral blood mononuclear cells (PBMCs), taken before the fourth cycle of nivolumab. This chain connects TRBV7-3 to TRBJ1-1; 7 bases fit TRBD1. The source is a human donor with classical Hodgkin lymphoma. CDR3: CASSPSGQTEAFF. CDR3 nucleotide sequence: TGTGCCAGCAGCCCGTCGGGACAGACTGAAGCTTTCTTT.